This T cell receptor (beta chain) comes out of a study of T cell responses to AZD1222 COVID-19 vaccine. Study conclusions and caveats: Vaccine-related CD4 TCRs covered spike, predominating at 160-218 and 743-854. Increases in Spike-specific TCR breadth and depth were seen after two AZD1222 doses. Possibly, clonal diversity was underestimated; donors were largely white British and included more females. Baseline antibody screening turned up just five to seven seropositive AZD1222 recipients.

As concerns this clone: What it binds is not known.

Repertoires were generated with immunoSEQ multiplex PCR, while TCRdb's copy carries only in-frame clones and drops some. This sample has over 130,000 clones, with around 90% found just once. The ends were cut back, 6 bases at V and 15 bases at J, with 15 bases in the middle. CDR3 length equals 11 residues. CDR1 is MDHEN and CDR2 is SYDVKM in the germline V gene. The input for sequencing was peripheral blood, taken 28 days after the second AZD1222 dose. The V gene is TRBV28, the J gene TRBJ1-5; D gene uncertain. This receptor was identified in an adult who received the AZD1222 COVID-19 vaccine. CDR3 sequence reads: CASSRDVRRHF. As DNA, the CDR3 is TGTGCCAGCAGCCGAGACGTACGGAGGCATTTT.